This entry is about one T cell receptor beta chain. Its antigen has not been determined. No quality values exist for individual bases; no much larger clone is one base distant. Via the germline V gene, CDR1 is SGHDN and CDR2 FVKESK. Deletion took 0 bases off V and 9 bases off J, with a span of 15 bases between the germline ends. Including cysteine and phenylalanine, the CDR3 has 14 amino acids. Only the CDR3 portion is preserved as DNA: 42 bases, with reading frame beginning at the first base. In total, roughly 670 healthy bone marrow donors made up the cohort. At the time of sampling, every cohort member was nominally healthy, though immune exposures that went unrecorded were likely present. The donor tested CMV seropositive, placing the donor among the 289 seropositive members of the cohort. Each donor provided a peripheral blood sample, and peripheral blood mononuclear cells were used for TCR beta sequencing. The Qiagen DNeasy Blood Extraction Kit was used to extract genomic DNA from the blood cell samples.

These data originate in a study of cytomegalovirus exposure and HLA in healthy donors (dated by TCRdb to 2017 to 2019). Study-level background: In an earlier analysis of about 560 of the donors, 250 to 350 Gb of sequence data and 117 million unique TCR beta sequences from roughly 190 million T cells were reported. Approximately 300 gigabases of sequencing data and around 80 million unique TCR sequences made up an early release that covered approximately 700 HLA-typed donors. Among the roughly 400 genotyped donors, roughly 80% belonged to the genetic ancestry cluster associated with self-reported Caucasian donors. The aim of the study was to test whether cataloging public T cell receptors could identify signatures of past pathogen exposure. The study used immunosequencing to profile the T cell repertoires of approximately 640 subjects and linked those repertoires to cytomegalovirus serostatus. Along with the roughly 710-subject first cohort, a separate validation cohort of around 110 different subjects was used. To predict cytomegalovirus infection status, the study combined high-throughput TCR immunosequencing, statistical association of individual TCRs with disease status, and machine learning. In a later analysis, previously published TCR beta repertoires from 600 to 850 donors were re-analyzed and high-resolution HLA genotyping was added so that TCR occurrence patterns could be studied. The later analysis used no new phenotypic data to find candidate immune exposures, relying instead on TCR beta sequences and their occurrence across donors. An earlier analysis of 500 to 650 of the donors applied high-throughput TCR beta sequencing to assess whether each TCR beta V gene segment acted as functional or pseudogenic. Alongside the repertoire data, information on donor age, sex, ethnicity and CMV serostatus was compiled. A later genetic analysis used genome-wide SNP genotypes for about 60% of the roughly 700 donors, treating that subset as a discovery cohort. All discovery cohort repertoires had been generated using a single sequencing platform. Class I and class II HLA loci were covered by the typing at four-digit resolution. The number of typed donors differed by locus: about 620-640 for A, B, C, DRB1 and DQB1; approximately 520 for DQA1; fewer than 610 for DPA1; and around 450 for DPB1. Four to six DR-DQ haplotypes were handled as single units for association and clustering, since linkage in the cohort was strong. Across about 380 genotyped donors of the cohort, an average of roughly 230,000 unique TCR beta nucleotide sequences per donor were sequenced, and 15% to 20% of those sequences were non-productive. Summary of the overall study and its limitations: In a later analysis, most CMV-associated TCR beta chains were found to appear HLA-restricted, with HLA associations seemingly driven largely by CMV exposure. Because HLA typing was unavailable for some donors at each locus, only the typed subset was used in association tests. In this cohort, only TCR beta chains were sequenced, and detectable features were limited by the absence of alpha or paired-chain data. For the cohort, immune exposure information was limited to CMV serostatus. The presence/absence analyses assumed that sequencing depth was roughly uniform across donors, and that assumption may not be true. While some public TCRs were present in many individuals, most TCR sequences turned up only very rarely across donors. According to a later analysis, parvovirus B19, influenza, CMV and Epstein-Barr virus appeared linked to several top co-occurrence clusters. Correlated functional status among segregating V segments might be attributable to linkage disequilibrium, but an unknown experimental factor could not be ruled out. In a later analysis, 16,951 TCR beta sequences were associated with specific HLA alleles at a false discovery rate of 0.05. A few of the identified cytomegalovirus-associated TCR beta chains were confirmed in vitro to be specific for cytomegalovirus antigens. When HLA alleles, especially DR and DQ, strongly co-occurred, attributing TCR associations to individual alleles was difficult. A cluster of highly shared sequence variants was judged likely to represent a technical artifact of the sequencing pipeline. V-gene and J-gene trimming of TCR beta chains was associated with a missense DCLRE1C variant in a later genetic analysis, and the association was replicated in an independent cohort. The study listed 150 to 200 TCR beta chains as associated with cytomegalovirus. A later analysis found that HLA-associated TCR beta chains were more clonally expanded and had lower generation probabilities than equally common non-associated chains. Some IMGT-functional V segments, including TRBV6-2 and TRBV6-3, could not be told apart with the 87-base-pair reads, so those segments were excluded. In both the original and validation cohorts, the classifier was reported to diagnose cytomegalovirus status with high specificity and sensitivity. It was suggested by the authors that the approach could potentially be generalized to other disease states and immunological phenotypes. In a later analysis, the rate of TCR association differed among HLA loci, with DRB1 alleles having the most associated TCRs and HLA-C alleles having the fewest. A further reported finding was that TCR beta sequences accurately predicted the HLA-A and HLA-B alleles for most subjects in the first cohort. In an earlier analysis of a few hundred of the donors, most TCR beta V segments were observed in productive rearrangements about 90% or about 30% of the time, broadly matching IMGT annotations. A later genetic analysis reported fewer N-insertions in productive TCRs among donors in an Asian-associated ancestry cluster than the roughly 700-donor mean. Because counts were too low, seventeen rarely observed V segments, including chromosome 9 orphons, were excluded from the earlier analysis of some 540 of the donors.

Library construction relied on the immunoSEQ multiplex PCR assay. For the multiplex PCR, a mixture combining 60 forward primers for TCR Vbeta segments and 13 reverse primers for TCR Jbeta segments was used. The CDR3 region of rearranged TCR beta genes was amplified from genomic DNA by a multiplex PCR assay. Amplified TCR beta libraries were sequenced as 87-base-pair reads on the Illumina HiSeq System. For the original study's pipeline: A later analysis counted about 80 million unique TCR beta chains across the 550 to 800 repertoires, and roughly 9.9 million of these chains were shared by at least two donors. A nearest-neighbor algorithm error-corrected the raw reads and collapsed the reads into unique sequences, merging closely related sequences to remove PCR and sequencing errors. Alignment of CDR3 sequences to IMGT reference sequences was used to assign V, D and J gene segments. For a sequence to be retained, at least a six-nucleotide match to both a V gene segment and a J gene segment was required. Rearrangements were called productive when the CDR3 lacked stop codons and stayed in frame with V and J; all others were non-productive. Following IMGT convention, CDR3 was defined as the stretch from the second conserved V-encoded cysteine up to the conserved J-encoded phenylalanine. The earlier analysis of about 570 of the donors excluded any sequence lacking an unambiguous match to a single V gene segment. An earlier analysis of 587 of the donors called V segments functional above 56.7% productive rearrangements and segregating when the between-donor standard deviation exceeded 5%. To diagnose cytomegalovirus status from the catalog of TCR beta chain sequences, a statistical classification framework was built. V and J gene assignment, in a later analysis, came from comparing TCR nucleotide sequences with IMGT/GENE-DB human TR gene sequences. Using the TCRdist pipeline, a later analysis assigned CDR3 sequences along with most-parsimonious VDJ recombination scenarios. A later analysis defined each TCR beta chain by its CDR3 amino acid sequence plus V-gene family, and excluded reads lacking a unique V-gene family. As a way to deal with suspected cross-contamination and a sequencing artifact, a later analysis dropped 640 or so nucleotide sequences that were highly shared and had low generation probability. For each public chain, a later analysis derived a clonal expansion index from normalized ranks of inferred template counts within each repertoire. In a later analysis, generation probabilities were computed with a VDJ recombination model fitted to out-of-frame rearrangements, and the resulting probabilities were checked against IGoR. In a later analysis, hypergeometric tests were used to score TCR-TCR, TCR-HLA and TCR-CMV co-occurrence, with a repertoire-size bias correction applied to TCR pairs. A later analysis estimated false discovery rates by permuting HLA or CMV assignments 20 times. A later analysis grouped co-occurring TCRs with DBSCAN, adding TCRdist sequence similarity when clustering within HLA-allele-positive subsets. Repertoires with fewer than 30,000 or more than 120,000 public chains, plus five repertoires with anomalous nucleotide sharing, were excluded from co-occurrence clustering. Entries here come from immuneACCESS through TCRdb and include only in-frame sequences with V and J called. Some clones fail to appear in such tables; in the studies checked, an unresolved V gene covers under half of the shortfall, and the cause of the remainder is unknown. Clone size and the V and J calls come from that table; the DNA yielded D and trimming. The sample includes approximately 94,000 clones, with about 80% observed a single time. The ten most abundant clones make up around 5% of the sample.

The chain employs TRBV14 and TRBJ2-7, with a tentative D gene TRBD1 over 6 matching bases. The sample comprised PBMCs. This clonotype originated in a man in his thirties or forties in good health and CMV-seropositive. The base sequence is TGTGCCAGCAGCCAAGACACTACAGGGATAGTGCAGTACTTC. It is translated as CASSQDTTGIVQYF.